These T cell receptor beta chains were read from a single sample in a study of blood T cell repertoires in COVID-19. Profiling relied on immunoSEQ multiplex PCR, and the TCRdb table lists in-frame clones only, not all of them. The profile shows some 74,000 clones, about 80% of them singletons. Source material: peripheral blood. Every receptor here comes from a human donor in a cohort sampled during active COVID-19. The CDR3 runs from the conserved cysteine through the conserved F or W. The D gene is left open where the match is weak. Clone size is shown for a subset of rows, as once, few, many or a class of expanded clone.

D,V,J,size,CDR3,DNA
TRBD1,TRBV2,TRBJ2-3,NA,CASSLDRSETDTQYF,TGTGCCAGCAGTTTGGACAGGTCGGAGACAGATACGCAGTATTTT
NA,TRBV15,TRBJ1-2,NA,CATSSRTGDYGYTF,TGTGCCACCAGTTCTCGGACGGGGGACTATGGCTACACCTTC
TRBD2,TRBV28,TRBJ2-2,NA,CARAAGGVGTGELFF,TGTGCCAGAGCAGCGGGAGGGGTCGGAACCGGGGAGCTGTTTTTT
TRBD2,TRBV7-2,TRBJ2-3,NA,CASSVSGGGTDTQYF,TGTGCCAGCAGCGTTAGCGGGGGGGGCACAGATACGCAGTATTTT
NA,TRBV30,TRBJ2-5,once,CAWSRISSGLETQYF,TGTGCCTGGAGTCGTATCTCCTCCGGGTTAGAGACCCAGTACTTC
NA,TRBV5-4,TRBJ2-1,NA,CASPSGDNYNEQFF,TGTGCCAGCCCTAGTGGGGACAATTACAATGAGCAGTTCTTC
TRBD2,TRBV9,TRBJ2-5,NA,CASSDSGGAGETQYF,TGTGCCAGCAGCGATAGCGGGGGGGCGGGAGAGACCCAGTACTTC
NA,TRBV7-9,TRBJ2-7,once,CASSLGRPSSYEQYF,TGTGCCAGCAGCTTAGGGCGGCCCAGCTCCTACGAGCAGTACTTC
NA,TRBV24-1,TRBJ1-4,NA,CATSDAKQGTREKLFF,TGTGCCACCAGTGATGCCAAACAGGGAACCCGGGAAAAACTGTTTTTT
NA,TRBV7-8,TRBJ1-5,NA,CASSVGTSLNQPQHF,TGTGCCAGCAGCGTTGGGACAAGTCTTAACCAGCCCCAGCATTTT
NA,TRBV19,TRBJ1-2,NA,CASRLTDNYGYTF,TGTGCCAGTAGACTCACTGATAACTATGGCTACACCTTC
NA,TRBV11-3,TRBJ2-2,NA,CASSLIRDGELFF,TGTGCCAGCAGCTTAATACGGGACGGGGAGCTGTTTTTT
NA,TRBV19,TRBJ2-4,many,CASSIGATGMDIQYF,TGTGCCAGTAGTATAGGGGCAACAGGGATGGACATTCAGTACTTC
TRBD2,TRBV3-1/TRBV3-2,TRBJ2-1,once,CASSQASGRASYNEQFF,TGTGCCAGCAGCCAAGCCAGCGGGAGGGCATCCTACAATGAGCAGTTCTTC
TRBD1,TRBV6-5,TRBJ1-2,NA,CASSRGQGFGYTF,TGTGCCAGCAGCCGGGGACAGGGGTTTGGCTACACCTTC
NA,TRBV10-3,TRBJ1-4,NA,CAIGTGIANEKLFF,TGTGCCATCGGAACAGGGATAGCTAATGAAAAACTGTTTTTT
NA,TRBV7-8,TRBJ2-1,NA,CASSLLLKSSYNEQFF,TGTGCCAGCAGCTTACTCTTAAAGAGCTCCTACAATGAGCAGTTCTTC
NA,TRBV28,TRBJ1-4,NA,CASMRGTNEKLFF,TGTGCCAGCATGCGGGGAACTAATGAAAAACTGTTTTTT
TRBD2,TRBV6-5,TRBJ2-7,NA,CASSPPRGGQGEQYF,TGTGCCAGCAGTCCCCCCCGGGGGGGCCAGGGCGAGCAGTACTTC
TRBD1,TRBV9,TRBJ2-3,NA,CASNRQGADTQYF,TGTGCCAGCAACCGACAGGGGGCCGATACGCAGTATTTT
TRBD1,TRBV6-6,TRBJ1-1,NA,CASSSRQGTEAFF,TGTGCCAGCAGTTCCAGACAGGGAACTGAAGCTTTCTTT
NA,TRBV11-3,TRBJ2-7,NA,CASRDRGTEQYF,TGTGCCAGCAGAGATAGGGGGACCGAGCAGTACTTC
TRBD2,TRBV7-3,TRBJ2-7,NA,CASSPAGGFGGEQYF,TGTGCCAGCAGCCCCGCGGGGGGGTTTGGCGGCGAGCAGTACTTC
TRBD1,TRBV2,TRBJ1-5,NA,CASRKQGFENQPQHF,TGTGCCAGCAGGAAACAGGGGTTCGAAAATCAGCCCCAGCATTTT
NA,TRBV29-1,TRBJ2-7,NA,CSVTAGSYEQYF,TGCAGCGTCACCGCCGGGAGCTACGAGCAGTACTTC
TRBD1,TRBV25-1,TRBJ1-5,NA,CASSRTGAGQPQHF,TGTGCCAGCAGTCGGACAGGGGCGGGTCAGCCCCAGCATTTT
NA,TRBV6-5,TRBJ1-5,NA,CASRLRERGNQPQHF,TGTGCCAGCAGGCTAAGGGAGAGGGGCAATCAGCCCCAGCATTTT